This TCR beta chain derives from a study of CXCR3-negative and CXCR3-positive naive CD8 T cells. At the level of the study: Sequencing yielded around 130 million TRB reads, roughly 1.5 +/- 0.3 million per library. Study results and limitations: Naive subsets displayed similar surface CD5, and TCR strength was inferred from TRB CDR3 properties. CXCR3 levels fell partly with cryopreservation; most assays relied on fresh PBMCs.

Libraries of TRB cDNA were made by 5' RACE and carried UMIs. No DNA is given; TCRdb re-called the 5' RACE reads and lists each CDR3 protein once. Its clone listing holds 50,000 to 65,000 distinct CDR3 sequences. To note about this clonotype: Its antigen is currently unknown.

Germline V lookup: CDR1 SGHRS, CDR2 YFSETQ. This CDR3 is built from 14 residues. The TCR sequence derives from a human donor in good health. Some clones in this sample may be carry-over from other donors' samples. The sample was memory CD8+ T cells from blood. The chain carries TRBV5-1 and TRBJ2-7; TCRdb selects TRBD1, and the lack of DNA leaves this call unchecked. The CDR3 loop is CASSWQGAGGEQYF.